The 18 T cell receptor beta chains in this list originate from one sample, sequenced in a study of cytomegalovirus exposure and HLA in healthy donors. Primers: 60 Vbeta forward and 13 Jbeta reverse. The method was immunoSEQ multiplex PCR; TCRdb's version includes in-frame clones alone and lacks a portion of them. Of some 110,000 clones listed, 79% were seen once; the top ten hold 2.5% to 3.5%. Sequenced material: PBMCs. The receptor set was obtained from a young woman in good health and CMV-seropositive.

This clone was found once. The rearrangement links TRBV25-1 to TRBJ2-5; 12 bases are shared with TRBD2. Germline V CDR1 and CDR2: MGHDK, SYGVNS. This CDR3 contains 16 residues. V shed 4 bases and J 1 base; nucleotides not matched to a gene: 4. CDR3 sequence reads: CASSVLLAGGQETQYF. In DNA, the CDR3 is TGTGCCAGCAGTGTCCTACTAGCGGGAGGCCAAGAGACCCAGTACTTC.

V usage is TRBV6-1 and J usage is TRBJ1-4; the D gene is possibly TRBD1 (6 bases). Germline CDR1 is MNHNS and CDR2 is SASEGT. The length of the CDR3 is 15 residues. With 4 bases removed from V and 8 bases from J, the gap between germline ends came to 17 bases. The chain's CDR3 is CASSVIIQGGEKLFF. The CDR3, as DNA: TGTGCCAGCAGTGTGATTATACAGGGAGGGGAAAAACTGTTTTTT.

This chain uses TRBV27 with TRBJ1-1; 9 positions match TRBD1. The CDR3 spans 16 residues. J gave up 0 bases and V 5 bases, and 7 bases lay outside the gene matches. Germline V gives CDR1 MNHEY, CDR2 SMNVEV (reference sequence). The CDR3 nucleotides are TGTGCCAGCAGTCCATGGACAGGGGTAATGAACACTGAAGCTTTCTTT. Protein product: CASSPWTGVMNTEAFF.

V usage is TRBV4-2 and J usage is TRBJ2-3; D is possibly TRBD1 (5 bases). The CDR3 contains 16 residues. V lost 1 base to trimming and J lost 0 bases, with 11 bases between them. Germline assignment: CDR1 LGHNA and CDR2 YNFKEQ. The CDR3 bases are TGTGCCAGCAGCCAAGTTGGGGCCCTTAGCACAGATACGCAGTATTTT. It is translated as CASSQVGALSTDTQYF.

The V and J genes are TRBV9 and TRBJ2-1; D gene ambiguous. This CDR3 has 15 amino acids. Trimming removed 0 bases from V and 5 bases from J, with 12 bases in between. The germline V gene encodes CDR1 SGDLS and CDR2 YYNGEE. The CDR3 protein is CASSVGSAYHNEQFF. DNA of the CDR3: TGTGCCAGCAGCGTAGGGAGCGCTTACCACAATGAGCAGTTCTTC.

V usage is TRBV7-9 and J usage is TRBJ2-2; a weak D match, TRBD1 (6 bases). The CDR3 is 14 amino acids. The V gene's germline CDR1 is SEHNR and CDR2 FQNEAQ (reference sequence). Trimming removed 6 bases from V and 4 bases from J, with 12 bases in between. The chain's CDR3 is CASSIGGFTGELFF. CDR3 nucleotide sequence: TGTGCCAGCAGTATAGGGGGTTTCACCGGGGAGCTGTTTTTT. Full variable domain (rest looked up from reference TRBV7-9 and TRBJ2-2): DTGVSQNPRHKITKRGQNVTFRCDPISEHNRLYWYRQTLGQGPEFLTYFQNEAQLEKSRLLSDRFSAERPKGSFSTLEIQRTEQGDSAMYLCASSIGGFTGELFFGEGSRLTVL.

The chain is built from TRBV9 and TRBJ1-1; weak D call: TRBD1 (6 bases). Trimming removed 1 base at V and 1 base at J, with 11 bases between. The CDR3 has 15 residues. Germline CDR1 and CDR2: SGDLS and YYNGEE. CDR3 in amino acids: CASSVQGTSNTEAFF. The CDR3 nucleotides are TGTGCCAGCAGCGTACAGGGGACGTCGAACACTGAAGCTTTCTTT.

V is TRBV5-1 and J is TRBJ2-3; TRBD2 aligns across 9 bases. The CDR3 covers 14 residues. Trimming took 0 bases from V and 6 from J; bases not matched to a gene: 2. Germline values: CDR1 SGHRS, CDR2 YFSETQ. The CDR3 DNA is TGCGCCAGCAGCTTGGGACTAGCGGAGGATACGCAGTATTTT. As protein: CASSLGLAEDTQYF.

CDR3 residues: CARGRAGRSYEQYF. The CDR3 nucleotides read TGTGCCAGGGGGAGGGCAGGCCGCTCCTACGAGCAGTACTTC. The gene calls are TRBV2 and TRBJ2-7; 7 bases agree with TRBD2. V trimming: 9 bases; J trimming: 0 bases; junction bases outside the gene matches: 8. The CDR3 runs 14 residues. Germline-derived CDR1 and CDR2 are SNHLY and FYNNEI.

The genes are TRBV2 and TRBJ1-1; no firm D call. Germline loops: CDR1 SNHLY, CDR2 FYNNEI. V lost 7 bases and J lost 5, with 14 bases in between. This CDR3 spans 13 amino acids. The DNA of the CDR3 is TGTGCCAGCAACTCTGCGGGGAGGACTGAAGCTTTCTTT. Protein: CASNSAGRTEAFF. Full variable domain (remainder filled in from reference TRBV2 and TRBJ1-1): EPEVTQTPSHQVTQMGQEVILRCVPISNHLYFYWYRQILGQKVEFLVSFYNNEISEKSEIFDDQFSVERPDGSNFTLKIRSTKLEDSAMYFCASNSAGRTEAFFGQGTRLTVV.

The chain has TRBV6-6 and TRBJ2-7; possible D gene TRBD1, 5 bases. V was shortened by 1 base and J by 2 bases, with 9 bases between the two germline ends. CDR3 size: 14 residues. Germline CDR1 reads MNHNY; CDR2 reads SVGAGI (reference sequence). The CDR3 DNA is TGTGCCAGCAGTTACTTAGGGGCCGCCTACGAGCAGTACTTC. It translates to CASSYLGAAYEQYF.

The chain joins TRBV4-1 to TRBJ2-5, with D possibly being TRBD2 (6 bases). CDR1 MGHRA and CDR2 YSYEKL come from the germline V gene. CDR3 length equals 15 residues. The V end was cut by 1 base, the J end by 5 bases, with 14 bases between. DNA of the CDR3: TGCGCCAGCAGCCAAGCCGAGACTAGTTGGGAGACCCAGTACTTC. Translating gives CASSQAETSWETQYF.

The V call is TRBV7-2, the J call TRBJ2-7; D remains ambiguous. The V and J ends lost 2 bases and 2 bases respectively, with 7 bases between them. The CDR3 sequence is 13 residues long. Germline V gene data show CDR1 as SGHTA and CDR2 as FQGNSA. CDR3 bases: TGTGCCAGCAGCTTATCTAATCCCTACGAGCAGTACTTC. This sequence encodes CASSLSNPYEQYF.

This chain uses TRBV4-2 with TRBJ2-5; D perhaps matches TRBD1 (6 bases). CDR3 length: 17 residues. V lost 5 bases and J lost 1, with 20 bases in between. The germline gives CDR1 LGHNA, CDR2 YNFKEQ. CDR3 region: CASSLVGRTVFQETQYF. The CDR3 DNA follows: TGTGCCAGCAGCTTGGTGGGACGGACAGTATTCCAAGAGACCCAGTACTTC.

The V call is TRBV5-1, the J call TRBJ2-7; TRBD2 matches at 8 bases. Trimming removed 1 base from V and 5 bases from J; junction bases left unmatched: 5. Germline V lookup: CDR1 SGHRS, CDR2 YFSETQ. This CDR3 has 14 residues. CDR3 nucleotide sequence: TGCGCCAGCAGCTTGTCGGGAGGGCCGAACGAGCAGTACTTC. It encodes CASSLSGGPNEQYF.

A single count supports this clone. The chain couples TRBV6-5 to TRBJ1-3; maybe TRBD1 (5 bases). The CDR3 has 14 amino acids. Per the germline V gene, CDR1 is MNHEY and CDR2 is SVGAGI. Trimming took off 8 bases at V and 1 base at J, with 12 bases between the two ends. CDR3 in DNA: TGTGCCAGCGGCTTTCGGGGGTCTGGAAACACCATATATTTT. Protein: CASGFRGSGNTIYF.

The gene calls are TRBV6-4 and TRBJ1-4, with 7 bases that match TRBD1. The CDR3 is 15 residues long. The germline CDR1 and CDR2 sequences are MRHNA and SNTAGT. The ends lost 2 bases at V and 5 bases at J; junction bases unmatched: 5. CDR3 nucleotide sequence: TGTGCCAGCAGTGACCCCAGGGGGTCGAATGAAAAACTGTTTTTT. It specifies CASSDPRGSNEKLFF.

This chain links TRBV4-1 with TRBJ1-1, with a tentative D call TRBD1 (5 bases). Trimming stripped 0 bases from V and 0 bases from J, with 17 bases between. Germline values: CDR1 MGHRA, CDR2 YSYEKL. CDR3 size: 18 residues. CDR3 DNA: TGCGCCAGCAGCCAAGATAGGGGCAGGGCCCGGATGAACACTGAAGCTTTCTTT. This encodes CASSQDRGRARMNTEAFF.